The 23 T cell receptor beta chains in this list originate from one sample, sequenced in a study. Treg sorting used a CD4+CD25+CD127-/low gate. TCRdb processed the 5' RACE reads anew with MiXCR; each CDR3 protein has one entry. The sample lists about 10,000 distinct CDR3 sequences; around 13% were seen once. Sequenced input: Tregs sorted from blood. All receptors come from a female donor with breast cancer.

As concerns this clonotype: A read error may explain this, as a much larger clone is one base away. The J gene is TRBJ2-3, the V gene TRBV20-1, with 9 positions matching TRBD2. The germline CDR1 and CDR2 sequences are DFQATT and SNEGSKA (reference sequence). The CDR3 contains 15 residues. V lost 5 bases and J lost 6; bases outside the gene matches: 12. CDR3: CSAASLAGVSDTQYF. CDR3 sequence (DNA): TGCAGTGCTGCCTCTTTAGCGGGAGTTTCCGATACGCAGTATTTT.

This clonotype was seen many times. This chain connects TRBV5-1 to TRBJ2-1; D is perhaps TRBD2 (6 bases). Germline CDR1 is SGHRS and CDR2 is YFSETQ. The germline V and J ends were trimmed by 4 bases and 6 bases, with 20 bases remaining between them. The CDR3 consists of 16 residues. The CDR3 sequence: CASSHRELLSRNEQFF. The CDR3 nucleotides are TGCGCCAGCAGCCACCGGGAGTTGTTATCGCGCAATGAGCAGTTCTTC.

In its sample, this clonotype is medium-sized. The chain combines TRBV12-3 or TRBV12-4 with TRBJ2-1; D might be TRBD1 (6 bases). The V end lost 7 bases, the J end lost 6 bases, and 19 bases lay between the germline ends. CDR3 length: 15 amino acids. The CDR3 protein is CASKVGPGVANEQFF. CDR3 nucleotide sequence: TGTGCCAGCAAGGTCGGGCCAGGGGTGGCCAATGAGCAGTTCTTC.

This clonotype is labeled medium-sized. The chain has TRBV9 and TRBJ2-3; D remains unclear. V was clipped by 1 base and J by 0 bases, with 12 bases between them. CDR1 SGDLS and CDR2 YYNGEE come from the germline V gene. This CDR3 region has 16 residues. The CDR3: CASSVSSASSTDTQYF. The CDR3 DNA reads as TGTGCCAGCAGCGTATCGAGCGCGAGCAGCACAGATACGCAGTATTTT.

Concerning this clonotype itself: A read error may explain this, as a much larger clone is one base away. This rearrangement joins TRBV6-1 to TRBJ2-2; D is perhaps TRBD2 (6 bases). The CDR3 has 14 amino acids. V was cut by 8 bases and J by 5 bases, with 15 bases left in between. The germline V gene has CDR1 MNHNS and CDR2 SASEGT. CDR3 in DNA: TGTGCCAGCGGCGGAGGGGTCAAAACCGGGGAGCTGTTTTTT. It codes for CASGGGVKTGELFF.

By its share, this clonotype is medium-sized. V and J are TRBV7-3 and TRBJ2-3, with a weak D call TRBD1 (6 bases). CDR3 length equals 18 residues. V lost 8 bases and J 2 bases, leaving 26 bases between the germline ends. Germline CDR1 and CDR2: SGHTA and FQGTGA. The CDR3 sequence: CASGPHGLGTQITDTQYF. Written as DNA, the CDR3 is TGTGCCAGCGGCCCCCACGGGCTCGGGACACAAATCACAGATACGCAGTATTTT.

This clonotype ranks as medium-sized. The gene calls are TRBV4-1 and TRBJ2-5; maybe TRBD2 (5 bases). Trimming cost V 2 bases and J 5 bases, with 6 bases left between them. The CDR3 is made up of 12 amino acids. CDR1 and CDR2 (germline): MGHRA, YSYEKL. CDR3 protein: CASSQTRETQYF. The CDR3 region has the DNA TGCGCCAGCAGCCAAACTAGGGAGACCCAGTACTTC.

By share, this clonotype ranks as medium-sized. The DNA of the CDR3 is TGCGCCAGCAGCTGGCGACAGGGGGTGGAGACCCAGTACTTC. Encoded protein: CASSWRQGVETQYF. This chain connects TRBV5-1 to TRBJ2-5; TRBD1 matches 9 bases. This CDR3 comprises 14 residues. V shed 3 bases, J shed 5 bases, and the junction held 5 bases outside the gene matches. Per the germline V gene, CDR1 is SGHRS and CDR2 is YFSETQ. Drawing the rest from reference TRBV5-1 and TRBJ2-5, the complete variable domain is KAGVTQTPRYLIKTRGQQVTLSCSPISGHRSVSWYQQTPGQGLQFLFEYFSETQRNKGNFPGRFSGRQFSNSRSEMNVSTLELGDSALYLCASSWRQGVETQYFGPGTRLLVL.

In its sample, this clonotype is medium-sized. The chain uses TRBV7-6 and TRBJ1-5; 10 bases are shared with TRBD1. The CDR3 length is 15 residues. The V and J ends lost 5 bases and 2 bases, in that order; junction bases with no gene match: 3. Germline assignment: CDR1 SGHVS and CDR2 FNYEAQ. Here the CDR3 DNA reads TGTGCCAGCAGCGGTGGGACAGGGGGCAATCAGCCCCAGCATTTT. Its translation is CASSGGTGGNQPQHF.

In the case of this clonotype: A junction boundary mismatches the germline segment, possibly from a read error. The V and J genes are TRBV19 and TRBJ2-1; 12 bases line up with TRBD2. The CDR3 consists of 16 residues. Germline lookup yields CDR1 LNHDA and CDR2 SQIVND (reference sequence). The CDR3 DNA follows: TGTGCCAGTAGTGACGCCGGGGCTAGCGGGAGGGAGGAGCAGTCCTTC. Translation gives CASSDAGASGREEQSF. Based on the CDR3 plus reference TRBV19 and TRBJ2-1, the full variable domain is DGGITQSPKYLFRKEGQNVTLSCEQNLNHDAMYWYRQDPGQGLRLIYYSQIVNDFQKGDIAEGYSVSREKKESFPLTVTSAQKNPTAFYLCASSDAGASGREEQSFGPGTRLTVL.

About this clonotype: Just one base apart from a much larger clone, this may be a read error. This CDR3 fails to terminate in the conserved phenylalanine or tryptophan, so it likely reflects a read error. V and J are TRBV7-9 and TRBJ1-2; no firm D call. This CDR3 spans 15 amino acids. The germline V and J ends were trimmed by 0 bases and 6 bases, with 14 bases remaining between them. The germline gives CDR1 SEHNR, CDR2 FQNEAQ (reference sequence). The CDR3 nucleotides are TGTGCCAGCAGCTTAGCTTCGCGGGTTCAGGATGGCTACACCTTA. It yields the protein CASSLASRVQDGYTL.

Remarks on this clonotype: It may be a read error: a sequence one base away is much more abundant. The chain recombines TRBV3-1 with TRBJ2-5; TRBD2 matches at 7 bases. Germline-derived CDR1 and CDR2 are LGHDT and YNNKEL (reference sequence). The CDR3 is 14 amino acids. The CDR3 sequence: CTSSQATGGETQYF. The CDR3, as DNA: TGTACCAGCAGCCAAGCTACGGGGGGAGAGACCCAGTACTTC.

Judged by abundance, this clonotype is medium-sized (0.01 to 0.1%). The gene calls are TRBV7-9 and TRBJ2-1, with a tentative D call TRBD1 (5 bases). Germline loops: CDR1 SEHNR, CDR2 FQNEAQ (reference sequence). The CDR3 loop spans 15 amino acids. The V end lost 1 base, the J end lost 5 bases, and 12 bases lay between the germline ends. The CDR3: CASSLGVTVNNEQFF. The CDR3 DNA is TGTGCCAGCAGCTTAGGGGTGACAGTCAACAATGAGCAGTTCTTC.

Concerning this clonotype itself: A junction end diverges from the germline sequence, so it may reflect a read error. DNA for the CDR3: TGCAGCTCTAGCGGGAGAATCTACAATGAGCAGTGCTTC. Protein product: CSSSGRIYNEQCF. This rearrangement joins TRBV20-1 to TRBJ2-1; the match to TRBD2 covers 10 bases. The CDR3 is 13 amino acids. CDR1 DFQATT and CDR2 SNEGSKA come from the germline V gene (reference sequence).

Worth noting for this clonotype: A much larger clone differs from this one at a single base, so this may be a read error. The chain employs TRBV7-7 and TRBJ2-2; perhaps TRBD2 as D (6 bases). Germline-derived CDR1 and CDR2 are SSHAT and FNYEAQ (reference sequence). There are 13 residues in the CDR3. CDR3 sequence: CASSPELGGELVF. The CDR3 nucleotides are TGTGCTAGCAGCCCCGAGTTGGGCGGGGAGCTGGTTTTT.

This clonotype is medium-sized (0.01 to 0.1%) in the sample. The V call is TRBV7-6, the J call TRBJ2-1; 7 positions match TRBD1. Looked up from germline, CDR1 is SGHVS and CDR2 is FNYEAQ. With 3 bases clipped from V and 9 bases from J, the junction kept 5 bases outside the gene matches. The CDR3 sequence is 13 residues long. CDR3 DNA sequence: TGTGCCAGCAGCTTGACAGGGTCGGGTGAGCAGTTCTTC. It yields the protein CASSLTGSGEQFF.

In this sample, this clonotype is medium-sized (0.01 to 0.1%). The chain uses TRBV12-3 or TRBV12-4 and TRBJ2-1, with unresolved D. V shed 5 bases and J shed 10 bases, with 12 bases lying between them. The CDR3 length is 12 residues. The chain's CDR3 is CASSPRLLEQFF. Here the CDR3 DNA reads TGTGCCAGCAGTCCGCGACTGCTCGAGCAGTTCTTC.

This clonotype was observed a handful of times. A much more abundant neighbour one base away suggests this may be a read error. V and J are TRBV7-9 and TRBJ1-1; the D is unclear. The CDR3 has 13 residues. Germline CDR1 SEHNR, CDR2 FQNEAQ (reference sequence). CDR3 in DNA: TGTGCCTGCAGCTTAGACATGAACACTGAAGCTTTCTTT. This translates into CACSLDMNTEAFF.

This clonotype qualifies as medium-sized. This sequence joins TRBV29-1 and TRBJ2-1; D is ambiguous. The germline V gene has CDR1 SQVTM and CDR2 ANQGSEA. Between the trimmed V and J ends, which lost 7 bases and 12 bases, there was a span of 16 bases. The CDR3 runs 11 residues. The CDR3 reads CSAMTGGVQFF. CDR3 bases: TGCAGCGCCATGACTGGCGGTGTGCAGTTCTTC.

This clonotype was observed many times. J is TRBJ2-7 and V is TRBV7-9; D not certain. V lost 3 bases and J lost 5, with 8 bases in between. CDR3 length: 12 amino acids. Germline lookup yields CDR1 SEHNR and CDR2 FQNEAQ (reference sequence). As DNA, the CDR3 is TGTGCCAGCAGCTTCGTAAGCAACGAGCAGTACTTC. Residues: CASSFVSNEQYF.

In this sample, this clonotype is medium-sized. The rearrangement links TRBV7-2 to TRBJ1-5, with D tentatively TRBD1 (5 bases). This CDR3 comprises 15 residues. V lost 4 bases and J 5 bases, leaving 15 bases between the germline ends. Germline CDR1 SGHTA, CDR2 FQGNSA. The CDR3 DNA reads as TGTGCCAGCAGCTCGGGACTCAGAGGGTATCAGCCCCAGCATTTT. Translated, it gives CASSSGLRGYQPQHF.

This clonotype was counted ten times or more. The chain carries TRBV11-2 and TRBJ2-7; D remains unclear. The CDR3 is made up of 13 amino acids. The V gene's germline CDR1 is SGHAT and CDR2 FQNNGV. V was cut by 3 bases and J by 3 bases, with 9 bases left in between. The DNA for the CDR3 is TGTGCCAGCAGCTTGGCAGGTTACTACGAGCAGTACTTC. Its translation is CASSLAGYYEQYF.

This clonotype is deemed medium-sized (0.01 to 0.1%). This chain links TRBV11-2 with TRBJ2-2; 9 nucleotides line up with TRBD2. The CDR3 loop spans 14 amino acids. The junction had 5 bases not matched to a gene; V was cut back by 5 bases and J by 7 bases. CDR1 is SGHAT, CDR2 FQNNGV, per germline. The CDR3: CASSPFSGGGELFF. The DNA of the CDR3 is TGTGCCAGCAGCCCTTTTAGCGGGGGCGGGGAGCTGTTTTTT.